This T cell receptor (beta chain) was captured in a study of regulatory T cells in long-lasting Graves disease. Described time point: persistent/refractory GD, antithyroid drugs over 5 years with positive TRAb. The authors made the TCR library using RNA they extracted from PBMCs. This clonotype was seen more than once but under ten times. The target antigen is unknown. V was trimmed by 5 bases and J by 4 bases, leaving 8 bases between them. CDR1 and CDR2 (germline): MNHEY, SMNVEV (reference sequence). The CDR3 is 13 amino acids. In building TCR beta libraries, iRepertoire HTBI primers were used together with Arm-PCR of CDR3 regions. TCRdb reanalysed the multiplex PCR reads using MiXCR and keeps one entry per CDR3 protein. The repertoire consists of hundreds of thousands of distinct CDR3 sequences, with 20% to 25% occurring once and the leading ten covering 7.1%. Study findings and constraints: Newly diagnosed patients had higher TCR diversity than persistent Graves' patients did. When disease was persistent, TRBV28, TRBJ1-2 and TRBJ2-5 were the favored segments. What was studied was peripheral blood only, and not thyroid tissue.

The sample here was peripheral blood mononuclear cells (PBMCs), taken when the disease was refractory, from a patient treated with antithyroid drugs. The V call is TRBV27, the J call TRBJ1-4; TRBD1 might be the D (5 bases). This TCR was recovered from a female donor with Graves disease. The CDR3 here is CASSRGFNEKLFF. The CDR3 DNA sequence: TGTGCCAGCAGTAGGGGATTTAATGAAAAACTGTTTTTT.